The clone carrying this T cell receptor (beta chain) was found a few times. TCRdb reprocessed the RT-PCR reads via MiXCR and lists one record per CDR3 protein. The data contain more than 850,000 distinct CDR3 sequences, more than 15% of them singletons. This sample is part of a study of patients and donors after allogeneic stem cell transplantation. The ends lost 4 bases at V and 3 bases at J; junction bases unmatched: 4. The CDR3 sequence is 15 residues long. Per germline, CDR1 SGHTA and CDR2 FQGNSA. The chain is built from TRBV7-2 and TRBJ1-4; 8 positions agree with TRBD1. Sequenced sample: blood, either unsorted or a sorted T cell fraction (not recorded which). This TCR was sampled from a human donor who was either an allogeneic HSCT recipient or a stem cell or donor lymphocyte infusion donor (not recorded which). It is not recorded whose cells these are; they may come from a transplant donor. The CDR3 nucleotides read TGTGCCAGCAGCTCCCAGGGGGCTTCTAATGAAAAACTGTTTTTT. Amino acids: CASSSQGASNEKLFF.